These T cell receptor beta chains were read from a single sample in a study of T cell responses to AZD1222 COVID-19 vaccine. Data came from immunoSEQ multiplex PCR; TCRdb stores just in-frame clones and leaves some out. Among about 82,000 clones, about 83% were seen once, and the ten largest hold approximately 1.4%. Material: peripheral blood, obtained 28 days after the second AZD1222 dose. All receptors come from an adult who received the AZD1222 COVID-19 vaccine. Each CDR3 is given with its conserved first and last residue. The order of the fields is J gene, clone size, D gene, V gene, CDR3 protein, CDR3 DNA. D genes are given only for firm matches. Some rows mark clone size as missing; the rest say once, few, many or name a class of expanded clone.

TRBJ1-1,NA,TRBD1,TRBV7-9,CASSLDRGNTEAFF,TGTGCCAGCAGCTTAGACAGGGGGAACACTGAAGCTTTCTTT
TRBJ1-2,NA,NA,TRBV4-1,CASSQVLSNYGYTF,TGCGCCAGCAGCCAAGTATTGTCTAACTATGGCTACACCTTC
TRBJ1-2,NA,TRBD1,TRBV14,CASSQALLVTEGQSNYGYTF,TGTGCCAGCAGCCAAGCCCTACTTGTCACGGAGGGACAGTCCAACTATGGCTACACCTTC
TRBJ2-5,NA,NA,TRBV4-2,CASSQGSGPQETQYF,TGTGCCAGCAGCCAAGGGAGCGGCCCCCAAGAGACCCAGTACTTC
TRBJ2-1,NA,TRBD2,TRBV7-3,CASSLTAGGLNEQFF,TGTGCCAGCAGCTTAACGGCGGGAGGGTTGAATGAGCAGTTCTTC
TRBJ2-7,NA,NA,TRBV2,CASSRTAFYEQYF,TGTGCCAGCAGCCGGACAGCCTTCTACGAGCAGTACTTC
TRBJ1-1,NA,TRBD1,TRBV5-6,CASSSQGPIMNTEAFF,TGTGCCAGCAGCTCACAGGGGCCGATAATGAACACTGAAGCTTTCTTT
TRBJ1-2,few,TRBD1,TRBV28,CASSPPATGGHGYTF,TGTGCCAGCAGTCCCCCGGCCACAGGGGGTCATGGCTACACCTTC
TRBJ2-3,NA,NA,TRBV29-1,CSVLRQGRADTQYF,TGCAGCGTTCTGCGGCAGGGTCGGGCAGATACGCAGTATTTT
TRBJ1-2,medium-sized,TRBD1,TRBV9,CASSVGQGNYGYTF,TGTGCCAGCAGCGTTGGACAGGGGAACTATGGCTACACCTTC
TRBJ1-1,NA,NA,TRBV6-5,CASSYTSGVTEAFF,TGTGCCAGCAGTTACACTTCAGGGGTGACTGAAGCTTTCTTT
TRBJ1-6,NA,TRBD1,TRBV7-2,CASSLGQGMNSPLHF,TGTGCCAGCAGCTTAGGACAGGGCATGAATTCACCCCTCCACTTT
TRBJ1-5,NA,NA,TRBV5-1,CASSPPGDQPQHF,TGCGCCAGCAGCCCCCCAGGGGATCAGCCCCAGCATTTT
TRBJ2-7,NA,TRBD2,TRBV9,CASSVREGRGYEQYF,TGTGCCAGCAGCGTCCGAGAGGGGCGGGGGTACGAGCAGTACTTC
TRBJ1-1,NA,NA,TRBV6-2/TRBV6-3,CASSLIGEGTEAFF,TGTGCCAGCAGTTTAATTGGGGAGGGCACTGAAGCTTTCTTT
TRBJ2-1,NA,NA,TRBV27,CASSGRSYNEQFF,TGTGCCAGCAGTGGCCGGTCCTACAATGAGCAGTTCTTC
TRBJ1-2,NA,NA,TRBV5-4,CASSSGPGDYGYTF,TGTGCCAGCAGCTCTGGACCAGGGGACTATGGCTACACCTTC
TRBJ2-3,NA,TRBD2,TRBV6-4,CASRPGLAGGPSGTDTQYF,TGTGCCAGCAGACCGGGACTAGCGGGAGGGCCCTCGGGCACAGATACGCAGTATTTT
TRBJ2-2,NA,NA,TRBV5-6,CASSLEGHSTGELFF,TGTGCCAGCAGCTTGGAAGGCCACAGCACCGGGGAGCTGTTTTTT
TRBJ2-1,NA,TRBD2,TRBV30,CAWSRGAGNEQFF,TGTGCCTGGTCGCGGGGGGCAGGGAATGAGCAGTTCTTC
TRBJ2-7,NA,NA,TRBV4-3,CASSLFGGAYEQYF,TGCGCCAGCAGCCTTTTTGGCGGAGCCTACGAGCAGTACTTC
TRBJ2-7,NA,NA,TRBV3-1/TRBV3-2,CASSQGFSYEQYF,TGTGCCAGCTCCCAAGGGTTCTCCTACGAGCAGTACTTC
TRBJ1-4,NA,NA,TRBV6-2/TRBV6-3,CASSGRTPNEKLFF,TGTGCCAGCAGCGGTAGGACTCCAAATGAAAAACTGTTTTTT
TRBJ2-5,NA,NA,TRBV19,CASSTPGVVAQETQYF,TGTGCCAGTAGTACGCCGGGCGTGGTCGCACAAGAGACCCAGTACTTC
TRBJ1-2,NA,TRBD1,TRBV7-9,CASSLGWTGSIRVNYGYTF,TGTGCCAGCAGCTTAGGTTGGACAGGGAGTATCCGAGTTAACTATGGCTACACCTTC
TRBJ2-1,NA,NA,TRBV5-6,CASSLALGVGGSNEQFF,TGTGCCAGCAGCTTGGCTTTGGGTGTTGGGGGCTCCAATGAGCAGTTCTTC
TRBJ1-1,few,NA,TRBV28,CASSWFEDVSAFF,TGTGCCAGCAGTTGGTTTGAGGACGTTAGCGCTTTCTTT
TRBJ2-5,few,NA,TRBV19,CASSIPQGWETQYF,TGTGCCAGTAGTATACCGCAGGGCTGGGAGACCCAGTACTTC
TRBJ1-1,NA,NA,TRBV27,CASSLFGSTDKAFF,TGTGCCAGCAGTTTATTTGGCTCAACGGACAAAGCTTTCTTT